These T cell receptor beta chains were read from a single sample in a study of CXCR3 chemokines and chemotherapy response in bladder cancer. One entry per CDR3 protein results from TCRdb running MiXCR on the PCR reads. The data contain about 2,000 distinct CDR3 sequences, over 15% of them singletons. This sample was gathered from a patient whose treatment included neoadjuvant chemotherapy. Source of these receptors: a human donor with bladder cancer that responded to neoadjuvant chemotherapy. Both conserved end residues are part of each CDR3. D genes are given only for firm matches. Only some rows state a clone size, as once, few, many or a class for expanded clones.

>TRBV7-2|TRBD2|medium-sized|TRBJ2-3
CASSPGTSGKRTDTQYF
TGTGCCAGCAGCCCGGGGACTAGCGGGAAACGAACAGATACGCAGTATTTT
>TRBV10-3|TRBD1|-|TRBJ2-3
CAISLGQGGSTDTQYF
TGTGCCATCAGTTTGGGACAGGGGGGAAGCACAGATACGCAGTATTTT
>TRBV7-9|-|medium-sized|TRBJ2-2
CASRRDFTGELFF
TGTGCCAGCAGAAGGGATTTCACCGGGGAGCTGTTTTTT
>TRBV6-6|-|medium-sized|TRBJ2-1
CATTLSSGDRNEQFF
TGTGCCACTACCTTATCGTCCGGGGACCGAAATGAGCAGTTCTTC
>TRBV18|TRBD1|large|TRBJ2-2
CASSPRTGGYTGELFF
TGTGCCAGCTCACCGAGGACAGGGGGCTACACCGGGGAGCTGTTTTTT
>TRBV2|TRBD2|-|TRBJ2-5
CASSDNDSGQETQYF
TGTGCCAGCAGTGACAACGATAGCGGGCAAGAGACCCAGTACTTC
>TRBV29-1|-|medium-sized|TRBJ2-3
CSVADATDTQYF
TGCAGCGTAGCGGACGCTACAGATACGCAGTATTTT
>TRBV12-3/TRBV12-4|TRBD1|many|TRBJ2-2
CASRTGQGAIGELFF
TGTGCCAGCAGGACGGGACAGGGGGCAATCGGGGAGCTGTTTTTT
>TRBV9|-|many|TRBJ2-4
CASSVDGVSGLAKSKNIQYF
TGTGCCAGCAGCGTAGACGGAGTTTCGGGTCTAGCGAAATCCAAAAACATTCAGTACTTC
>TRBV24-1|-|medium-sized|TRBJ2-5
CATSEMDKGQETQYF
TGTGCCACCAGTGAGATGGACAAGGGACAAGAGACCCAGTACTTC
>TRBV6-1|TRBD1|large|TRBJ2-3
CASRNPGTGSTDTQYF
TGTGCCAGCAGAAACCCCGGGACAGGATCCACAGATACGCAGTATTTT
>TRBV6-2/TRBV6-3|TRBD2|large|TRBJ2-1
CASSYRGRRNNEQFF
TGTGCCAGCAGTTACCGCGGGAGAAGGAACAATGAGCAGTTCTTC
>TRBV5-4|-|large|TRBJ2-7
CASSLGGVGGSYEQYF
TGTGCCAGCAGCTTGGGGGGGGTGGGGGGATCCTACGAGCAGTACTTC
>TRBV24-1|TRBD1|medium-sized|TRBJ1-1
CATSVLIQGAPGNTEAFF
TGTGCCACCAGTGTTCTTATTCAGGGGGCCCCAGGGAACACTGAAGCTTTCTTT
>TRBV19|TRBD1|large|TRBJ1-1
CASSTGQANTEAFF
TGTGCCAGTAGTACGGGACAGGCGAACACTGAAGCTTTCTTT
>TRBV20-1|TRBD1|-|TRBJ2-1
CSTGQGVGDEQFF
TGCAGTACAGGACAGGGAGTCGGGGATGAGCAGTTCTTC
>TRBV12-3/TRBV12-4|-|many|TRBJ1-2
CASSRLGDGYTF
TGTGCCAGCTCCCGGTTGGGGGATGGCTACACCTTC
>TRBV9|TRBD1|-|TRBJ1-6
CASSQRTGLNSPLHF
TGTGCCAGCAGCCAAAGGACAGGGCTTAATTCACCCCTCCACTTT
>TRBV15|TRBD1|many|TRBJ1-5
CATRMQDRVNQPQHF
TGTGCCACCAGGATGCAGGACAGGGTCAATCAGCCCCAGCATTTT
>TRBV24-1|TRBD1|-|TRBJ2-7
CATSDPGTGPRNEQYF
TGTGCCACAAGTGACCCCGGGACAGGACCCCGGAACGAGCAGTACTTC
>TRBV7-9|-|medium-sized|TRBJ2-7
CASSGPPGMPLSYEQYF
TGTGCCAGCAGCGGCCCTCCCGGGATGCCGCTCTCCTACGAGCAGTACTTC
>TRBV19|-|medium-sized|TRBJ1-5
CASSIKGSNQPQHF
TGTGCCAGTAGTATCAAAGGGTCTAATCAGCCCCAGCATTTT
>TRBV7-9|-|large|TRBJ2-5
CASSSDSLQETQYF
TGTGCCAGCAGCTCCGACAGTCTACAAGAGACCCAGTACTTC
>TRBV20-1|TRBD1|many|TRBJ2-5
CSARDVGQGNHGTQYF
TGCAGTGCTAGAGATGTGGGACAGGGTAATCATGGGACCCAGTACTTC
>TRBV30|-|medium-sized|TRBJ1-1
CAWRGNRALGTEAFF
TGTGCCTGGAGGGGGAACAGGGCCCTGGGCACTGAAGCTTTCTTT
>TRBV19|-|medium-sized|TRBJ1-2
CASSISGRYGYTF
TGTGCCAGTAGTATAAGTGGGCGGTATGGCTACACCTTC
>TRBV7-2|-|medium-sized|TRBJ2-7
CASSSYTSRQYF
TGTGCCAGCAGCTCCTATACCTCTAGGCAGTACTTC
>TRBV6-5|-|medium-sized|TRBJ2-3
CASKKEALTDTQYF
TGTGCCAGTAAGAAAGAAGCTCTCACAGATACGCAGTATTTT
>TRBV30|-|many|TRBJ2-7
CAWSQQQGSEQYF
TGTGCCTGGAGTCAACAGCAGGGTTCCGAGCAGTACTTC
>TRBV18|-|medium-sized|TRBJ2-3
CASSPPSTDTQYF
TGTGCCAGCTCACCTCCCAGCACAGATACGCAGTATTTT
>TRBV19|-|medium-sized|TRBJ2-3
CASSIFGIAQYF
TGTGCCAGTAGTATCTTTGGAATTGCGCAGTATTTT
>TRBV6-2/TRBV6-3|-|few|TRBJ2-7
CASKMGSSAYEQYF
TGTGCCAGCAAAATGGGGAGCTCCGCCTACGAGCAGTACTTC
>TRBV6-5|TRBD2|medium-sized|TRBJ2-5
CASSRDLAGGRETQYF
TGTGCCAGCAGTCGCGACTTAGCGGGAGGCCGGGAGACCCAGTACTTC
>TRBV6-2/TRBV6-3|TRBD1|large|TRBJ2-7
CASSPVVGQGFDEQYF
TGTGCCAGCTCCCCGGTTGTTGGACAGGGATTCGACGAGCAGTACTTC
>TRBV12-3/TRBV12-4|-|medium-sized|TRBJ1-1
CASSLTENTEAFF
TGTGCCAGCAGTTTGACCGAGAACACTGAAGCTTTCTTT
>TRBV6-5|TRBD1|medium-sized|TRBJ2-4
CASTGTGGSAKNIQYF
TGTGCCAGCACCGGGACAGGGGGGTCAGCCAAAAACATTCAGTACTTC
>TRBV6-6|-|medium-sized|TRBJ1-5
CASSYSDGPNQPQHF
TGTGCCAGCAGTTACTCGGACGGGCCTAATCAGCCCCAGCATTTT
>TRBV2|TRBD1|-|TRBJ2-7
CASSVGTVAEQYF
TGTGCCAGCAGTGTAGGGACAGTCGCCGAGCAGTACTTC
>TRBV7-3|TRBD1|many|TRBJ2-6
CASGVGRGQAGANVLTF
TGTGCCAGCGGGGTTGGCAGGGGGCAGGCTGGGGCCAACGTCCTGACTTTC
>TRBV6-2/TRBV6-3|-|medium-sized|TRBJ1-3
CASSGQGVSGNTIYF
TGTGCCAGCAGTGGGCAGGGCGTCTCTGGAAACACCATATATTTT
>TRBV20-1|-|many|TRBJ1-5
CSASTGLGNQPQHF
TGCAGTGCTAGTACAGGTTTAGGCAATCAGCCCCAGCATTTT
>TRBV20-1|TRBD1|many|TRBJ1-2
CSARAWTGRSEYGYTF
TGCAGTGCTAGAGCATGGACAGGGCGGTCAGAGTATGGCTACACCTTC
>TRBV6-5|TRBD2|medium-sized|TRBJ2-2
CASSPPGTREAGELFF
TGTGCCAGCAGCCCTCCGGGGACTAGGGAGGCCGGGGAGCTGTTTTTT
>TRBV28|-|many|TRBJ2-3
CASSSTSLTQYF
TGTGCCAGCAGTTCGACTAGTCTAACGCAGTATTTT
>TRBV6-1|TRBD1|large|TRBJ2-1
CASGRDRSYNEQFF
TGTGCCAGCGGCCGGGACAGGTCCTACAATGAGCAGTTCTTC
>TRBV28|-|many|TRBJ1-4
CASSLGDAYEKLFF
TGTGCCAGCAGTTTAGGTGACGCCTATGAAAAACTGTTTTTT
>TRBV6-5|TRBD1|few|TRBJ1-2
CASSYRGQGAQGYTF
TGTGCCAGCAGTTACCGGGGACAGGGGGCGCAGGGCTACACCTTC
>TRBV28|-|-|TRBJ2-7
CASSWGSGSSAYEQYF
TGTGCCAGCAGTTGGGGTTCTGGGAGCTCCGCCTACGAGCAGTACTTC
>TRBV28|TRBD1|few|TRBJ1-1
CASSLRRGQGGPEAFF
TGTGCCAGCAGTTTACGCCGCGGACAGGGAGGGCCTGAAGCTTTCTTT
>TRBV6-2/TRBV6-3|TRBD2|-|TRBJ2-7
CASSSGTRNGGSDEQYF
TGTGCCAGCAGTTCCGGGACTAGAAACGGGGGTTCGGACGAGCAGTACTTC
>TRBV25-1|-|many|TRBJ1-4
CASSEWEHGSTNEKLFF
TGTGCCAGCAGTGAATGGGAGCACGGATCAACTAATGAAAAACTGTTTTTT
>TRBV19|-|many|TRBJ1-2
CASTQSGGNYGYTF
TGTGCCAGTACCCAATCTGGGGGTAACTATGGCTACACCTTC
>TRBV4-2|TRBD1|few|TRBJ1-2
CASSPGTGNNYGYTF
TGTGCCAGCAGCCCCGGGACAGGGAATAACTATGGCTACACCTTC
>TRBV28|-|medium-sized|TRBJ1-2
CASSLGAVYGYTF
TGTGCCAGCAGTTTAGGGGCAGTTTACGGCTACACCTTC
>TRBV7-9|-|many|TRBJ2-2
CASSLQGNAGELFF
TGTGCCAGCAGCCTACAGGGCAACGCCGGGGAGCTGTTTTTT
>TRBV6-5|TRBD2|many|TRBJ2-2
CASSYSAPGLAGLTGELFF
TGTGCCAGCAGTTACTCGGCGCCCGGACTAGCGGGTCTCACCGGGGAGCTGTTTTTT
>TRBV7-2|TRBD2|once|TRBJ2-3
CASSSLLAGNTDTQYF
TGTGCCAGCAGCTCCCTGCTAGCGGGCAACACAGATACGCAGTATTTT
>TRBV10-3|-|medium-sized|TRBJ1-2
CAISESTQVYGYTF
TGTGCCATCAGTGAGTCGACTCAAGTCTATGGCTACACCTTC
>TRBV4-1|TRBD1|few|TRBJ2-7
CASSPRGANSGGGYEQYF
TGCGCCAGCAGCCCCAGGGGGGCCAACTCAGGGGGCGGTTACGAGCAGTACTTC
>TRBV24-1|-|medium-sized|TRBJ2-2
CATSDPTGEASGELFF
TGTGCCACCAGTGACCCCACGGGGGAGGCATCCGGGGAGCTGTTTTTT